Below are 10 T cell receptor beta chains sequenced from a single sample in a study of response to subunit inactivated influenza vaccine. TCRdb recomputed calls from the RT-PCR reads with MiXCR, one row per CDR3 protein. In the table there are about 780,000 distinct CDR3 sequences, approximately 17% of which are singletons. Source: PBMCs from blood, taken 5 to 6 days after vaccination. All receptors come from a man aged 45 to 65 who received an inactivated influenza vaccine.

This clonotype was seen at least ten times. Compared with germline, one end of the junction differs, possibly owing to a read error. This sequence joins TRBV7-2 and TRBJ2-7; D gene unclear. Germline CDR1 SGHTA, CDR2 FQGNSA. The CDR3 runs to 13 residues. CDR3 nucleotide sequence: TGTGCCAGCAGTTTAGCCCAGTCCTACGAGCAGTACTTC. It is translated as CASSLAQSYEQYF.

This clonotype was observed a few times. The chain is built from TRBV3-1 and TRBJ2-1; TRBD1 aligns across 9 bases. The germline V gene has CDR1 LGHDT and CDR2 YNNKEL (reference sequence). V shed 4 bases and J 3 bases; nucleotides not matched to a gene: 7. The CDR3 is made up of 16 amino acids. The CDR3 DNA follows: TGTGCCAGCAGCCGAACAAGACAGGGGGTCTACAATGAGCAGTTCTTC. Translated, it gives CASSRTRQGVYNEQFF.

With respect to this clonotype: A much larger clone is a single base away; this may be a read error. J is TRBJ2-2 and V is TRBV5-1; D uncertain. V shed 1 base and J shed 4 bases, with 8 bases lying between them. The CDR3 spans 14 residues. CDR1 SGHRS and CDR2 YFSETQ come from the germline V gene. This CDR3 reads CASSLTASTGELFF. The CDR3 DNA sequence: TGCGCCAGCAGCTTGACAGCTTCCACCGGGGAGCTGTTTTTT. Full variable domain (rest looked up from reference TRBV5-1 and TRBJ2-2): KAGVTQTPRYLIKTRGQQVTLSCSPISGHRSVSWYQQTPGQGLQFLFEYFSETQRNKGNFPGRFSGRQFSNSRSEMNVSTLELGDSALYLCASSLTASTGELFFGEGSRLTVL.

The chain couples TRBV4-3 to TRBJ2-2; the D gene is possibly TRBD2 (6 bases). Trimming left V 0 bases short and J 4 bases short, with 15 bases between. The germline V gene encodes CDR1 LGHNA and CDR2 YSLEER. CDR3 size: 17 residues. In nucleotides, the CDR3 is TGCGCCAGCAGCCAAGATAGGGCCGGGAGTGTCACCGGGGAGCTGTTTTTT. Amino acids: CASSQDRAGSVTGELFF.

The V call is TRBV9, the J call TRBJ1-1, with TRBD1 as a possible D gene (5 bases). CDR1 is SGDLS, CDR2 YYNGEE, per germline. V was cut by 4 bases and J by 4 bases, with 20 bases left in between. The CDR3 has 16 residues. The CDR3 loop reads CASSPSPWGDSTEAFF. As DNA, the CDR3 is TGTGCCAGCAGCCCATCCCCGTGGGGGGATTCCACTGAAGCTTTCTTT.

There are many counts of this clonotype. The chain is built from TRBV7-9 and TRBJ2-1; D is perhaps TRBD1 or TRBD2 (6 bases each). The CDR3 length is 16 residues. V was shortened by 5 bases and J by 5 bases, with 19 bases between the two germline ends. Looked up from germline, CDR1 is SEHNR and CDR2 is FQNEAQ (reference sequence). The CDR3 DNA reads TGTGCCAGCAGCCCCTCCCGGGGGCTAACGAACAATGAGCAGTTCTTC. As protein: CASSPSRGLTNNEQFF. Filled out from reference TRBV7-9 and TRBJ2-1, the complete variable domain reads DTGVSQNPRHKITKRGQNVTFRCDPISEHNRLYWYRQTLGQGPEFLTYFQNEAQLEKSRLLSDRFSAERPKGSFSTLEIQRTEQGDSAMYLCASSPSRGLTNNEQFFGPGTRLTVL.

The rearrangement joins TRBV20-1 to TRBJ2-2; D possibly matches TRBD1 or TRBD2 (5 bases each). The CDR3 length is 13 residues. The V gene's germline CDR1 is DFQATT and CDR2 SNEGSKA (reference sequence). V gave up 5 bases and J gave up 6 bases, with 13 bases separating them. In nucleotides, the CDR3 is TGCAGTGCTGAGGGGATCAAGTCCGGGGAGCTGTTTTTT. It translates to CSAEGIKSGELFF.

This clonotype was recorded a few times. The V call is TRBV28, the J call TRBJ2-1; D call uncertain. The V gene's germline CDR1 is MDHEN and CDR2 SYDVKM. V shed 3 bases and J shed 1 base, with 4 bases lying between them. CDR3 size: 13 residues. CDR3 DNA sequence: TGTGCCAGCAGTTTCCAGTCCTACAATGAGCAGTTCTTC. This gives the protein CASSFQSYNEQFF.

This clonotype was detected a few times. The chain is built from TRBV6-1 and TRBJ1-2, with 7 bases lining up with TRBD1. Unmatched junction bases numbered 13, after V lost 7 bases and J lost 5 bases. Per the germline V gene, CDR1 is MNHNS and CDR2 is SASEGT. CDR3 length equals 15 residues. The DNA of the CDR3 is TGTGCCAGCACGGAGGAGGGGACAGAGGGATATGGCTACACCTTC. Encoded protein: CASTEEGTEGYGYTF.

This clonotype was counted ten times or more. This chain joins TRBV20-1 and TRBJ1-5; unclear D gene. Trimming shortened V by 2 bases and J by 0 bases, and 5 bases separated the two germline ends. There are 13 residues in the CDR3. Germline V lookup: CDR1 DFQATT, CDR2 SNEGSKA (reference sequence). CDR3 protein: CSARSDSNQPQHF. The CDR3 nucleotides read TGCAGTGCTAGAAGTGATAGCAATCAGCCCCAGCATTTT.